Listed below are T cell receptor beta chains from one sample, sequenced in a study of T cell responses to AZD1222 COVID-19 vaccine. Using immunoSEQ multiplex PCR, the repertoire was profiled, and TCRdb retains in-frame clones only, with some absent. The data show around 83,000 clones, with over 75% seen just once and about 19% held by the top ten. Sample: peripheral blood, taken on day 0 of AZD1222 vaccination. The receptors shown here come from an adult in good health. Both conserved end residues are part of each CDR3. Each record gives: clone size, CDR3 length, V gene, D gene, J gene, CDR3 DNA, CDR3 protein. A D gene is named only where the DNA matches it firmly. A row's size may be missing; if present it is once, few, many or a size class.

>-|13|TRBV7-9|-|TRBJ2-5
TGTGCCAGCAGCTCCGGGGTCGGAGAGACCCAGTACTTC
CASSSGVGETQYF
>-|16|TRBV15|-|TRBJ1-4
TGTGCCACCAGCAGAGATCCTAGTTCAACTAATGAAAAACTGTTTTTT
CATSRDPSSTNEKLFF
>-|13|TRBV5-1|TRBD1|TRBJ1-2
TGCGCCAGCAGCGCACAGGGGGCTGAGGGCTACACCTTC
CASSAQGAEGYTF
>-|18|TRBV24-1|-|TRBJ2-2
TGTGCCACCAGTGATTCCCTTCCGGGCGGGGCGAACACCGGGGAGCTGTTTTTT
CATSDSLPGGANTGELFF
>once|15|TRBV27|-|TRBJ2-2
TGTGCCAGCAGTTTGATTGGTTTGAACACCGGGGAGCTGTTTTTT
CASSLIGLNTGELFF
>-|16|TRBV4-2|-|TRBJ1-3
TGTGCCAGCAGCCAAGATAGATCAAAGACGGGAAACACCATATATTTT
CASSQDRSKTGNTIYF
>once|17|TRBV19|TRBD1|TRBJ1-5
TGTGCCAGTAGTATCCCCCCCCCGGGACAGGAAAGAGAGCCCCAGCATTTT
CASSIPPPGQEREPQHF
>-|14|TRBV5-6|-|TRBJ2-1
TGTGCCAGCAGCGACACCGGGACTTACAATGAGCAGTTCTTC
CASSDTGTYNEQFF
>-|13|TRBV4-3|TRBD1|TRBJ1-2
TGCGCCAGCAGCCAAAACAGGGGGGGTGGCTACACCTTC
CASSQNRGGGYTF
>-|13|TRBV12-3/TRBV12-4|-|TRBJ1-1
TGTGCCAGCAGCCTTAAAGTAGGCACTGAAGCTTTCTTT
CASSLKVGTEAFF
>-|13|TRBV5-4|-|TRBJ2-5
TGTGCCAGCAGCTTGGAGCTCCAAGAGACCCAGTACTTC
CASSLELQETQYF
>-|13|TRBV6-1|TRBD2|TRBJ2-7
TGTGCCAGCAGTGAACGGGGGGCCTACGAGCAGTACTTC
CASSERGAYEQYF
>-|17|TRBV19|TRBD1|TRBJ1-5
TGTGCCAGTAGTTTAAGAAGACAGGGGGGAAGCAATCAGCCCCAGCATTTT
CASSLRRQGGSNQPQHF
>-|15|TRBV6-5|TRBD1|TRBJ1-6
TGTGCCAGCAGTTACATACAGGGGGAAAATTCACCCCTCCACTTT
CASSYIQGENSPLHF
>once|13|TRBV12-3/TRBV12-4|-|TRBJ2-1
TGTGCCAGCAGTTTACAACCTAGCACTGAGCAGTTCTTC
CASSLQPSTEQFF
>-|15|TRBV7-9|-|TRBJ1-6
TGTGCCAGCAGCTCACAGACAGGAATCCATTCACCCCTCCACTTT
CASSSQTGIHSPLHF
>-|12|TRBV19|-|TRBJ1-1
TGTGCCAGTAGTGCCACCAGGGAGGTAGCTTTCTTT
CASSATREVAFF
>-|14|TRBV7-2|-|TRBJ1-2
TGTGCCAGCAGCTTAGGGGGAGAAGGGTTCTCTCTCACCTTC
CASSLGGEGFSLTF
>-|16|TRBV18|-|TRBJ1-5
TGTGCCAGCTCACCCTCGGTCCGGGGGCTGGATCAGCCCCAGCATTTT
CASSPSVRGLDQPQHF
>-|12|TRBV28|-|TRBJ1-4
TGTGCCAGCACAGGAGGACTAGAAAAACTGTTTTTT
CASTGGLEKLFF
>-|15|TRBV15|-|TRBJ1-5
TGTGCCACCAGCAGAGATCGGGGGACCAATCAGCCCCAGCATTTT
CATSRDRGTNQPQHF
>-|13|TRBV7-3|TRBD1|TRBJ1-4
TGTGCCAGTTCACAGGGGGCAGGGGAAAAACTGTTTTTT
CASSQGAGEKLFF
>-|12|TRBV19|-|TRBJ1-2
TGTGCCAGTAGTTCACCGCCGGGCGGCTACACCTTC
CASSSPPGGYTF
>-|13|TRBV3-1/TRBV3-2|-|TRBJ1-1
TGTGCCAGCAGCCAAGATTTGGGGGGTGAAGCTTTCTTT
CASSQDLGGEAFF
>-|16|TRBV24-1|TRBD2|TRBJ2-1
TGTGCCACCAGTGATCTAAGGACTAGCGGGAGTAATGAGCAGTTCTTC
CATSDLRTSGSNEQFF
>-|18|TRBV4-3|-|TRBJ2-1
TGCGCCAGCAGCCAAACAATCACTGGGGTAACCTCCCCCAATGAGCAGTTCTTC
CASSQTITGVTSPNEQFF
>-|15|TRBV2|TRBD2|TRBJ2-2
TGTGCCAGCAGACGGACTAGCCCGAACACCGGGGAGCTGTTTTTT
CASRRTSPNTGELFF
>-|15|TRBV19|TRBD1|TRBJ1-4
TGTGCCAGTAGAGCCGGGACAGGGGGTTATGAAAAACTGTTTTTT
CASRAGTGGYEKLFF
>-|16|TRBV11-2|-|TRBJ2-7
TGTGCCAGCAGCCTTAGGTCGGGTAAGAACCTCTACGAGCAGTACTTC
CASSLRSGKNLYEQYF
>-|16|TRBV5-1|TRBD1|TRBJ1-2
TGCGCCAGCAGCTTCAGGACAGGGAGGTCGAACTATGGCTACACCTTC
CASSFRTGRSNYGYTF
>-|16|TRBV7-9|-|TRBJ2-7
TGTGCCAGCTCCCCCGTCGGAGAGGGACGCGCCTACGAGCAGTACTTC
CASSPVGEGRAYEQYF
>-|16|TRBV27|-|TRBJ1-6
TGTGCCAGCAGTTCAGAGACGAGCTCCTATAATTCACCCCTCCACTTT
CASSSETSSYNSPLHF
>-|15|TRBV7-2|-|TRBJ1-5
TGTACCAGCAGCTTAGGAGGTTGGGAGGATCAGCCCCAGCATTTT
CTSSLGGWEDQPQHF
>once|14|TRBV14|-|TRBJ1-1
TGTGCCAGCAGCCAAGATTTCAGGGGCGCAGGGGCTTTCTTT
CASSQDFRGAGAFF
>-|12|TRBV2|TRBD1|TRBJ2-1
TGTGCCAGTAACAGGGGTATCAATGAGCAGTTCTTC
CASNRGINEQFF
>few|11|TRBV7-2|-|TRBJ2-7
TGTGCCAGCAGCCGAAACCTACAAGTTGACTTC
CASSRNLQVDF
>once|15|TRBV5-1|TRBD1|TRBJ2-2
TGCGCCAGCAGCACGGGACAGGGCGGCACCGGGGAGCTGTTTTTT
CASSTGQGGTGELFF
>once|15|TRBV9|TRBD1|TRBJ1-2
TGTGCCAGCAGCGGTCGGACAGGTGGACTCTATGGCTACACCTTC
CASSGRTGGLYGYTF
>-|14|TRBV9|-|TRBJ2-7
TGTGCCAGCAGCGTAGACTCTTTCTCCTACGAGCAGTACTTC
CASSVDSFSYEQYF